This is a list of T cell receptor beta chains from one sample in a study of PD-1 blockade in mismatch repair-deficient tumors. The assay was immunoSEQ multiplex PCR, and TCRdb's table has in-frame clones only and misses some. The table has roughly 9,000 clones, 75% to 90% seen once; the top ten hold 0.9% to 1%. Sequencing used PBMCs, obtained roughly 46 weeks after starting pembrolizumab. These receptors were collected from an adult with mismatch repair-deficient cancer. CDR3s include the opening cysteine and the closing phenylalanine or tryptophan. The order of the fields is J gene, V gene, CDR3 protein.

>TRBJ1-1|TRBV7-9
CASSMDRGNTEAFF
>TRBJ2-1|TRBV5-1
CASSNGLAGDEQFF
>TRBJ2-3|TRBV28
CASQGIAGADTQYF
>TRBJ1-1|TRBV11-1
CASSFGRGNTEAFF
>TRBJ2-3|TRBV4-2
CASSQPSGGGPDTQYF
>TRBJ2-7|TRBV21-1
CARLLTSRAKRERRGEQYF
>TRBJ1-2|TRBV10-3
CAISEPGTGEGYGYTF
>TRBJ2-5|TRBV5-6
CASSLVSGKETQYF
>TRBJ2-2|TRBV6-1
CASSELGRTTSGRAGELFF
>TRBJ2-1|TRBV7-9
CASSRPRTSGIFNEQFF